This T cell receptor beta chain came from a study of shared clonotypes between healthy human individuals. Turning to this clone: Its antigen is unknown.

V was pared by 7 bases and J by 5 bases, with 2 bases of the junction left unmatched. CDR1 and CDR2 (germline): SNHLY, FYNNEI. This CDR3 spans 14 amino acids. Whole-study findings and limits: Clonotypes not shared had lower generation probabilities than those common to all four donors. Few donors limited the genetic and exposure-history diversity represented.

Genomic DNA (from each subset) was split evenly across several immunoSEQ plates. Repertoires were generated with immunoSEQ multiplex PCR, while TCRdb's copy carries only in-frame clones and drops some. The table lists some 2,500,000 clones, 93% of them singletons. The donors, healthy adults who were HIV-negative, had experienced no recent acute infections or vaccinations. The V gene is TRBV2, the J gene TRBJ2-1; 13 bases fit TRBD2. The specimen was naive CD4+ T cells from PBMCs. This sample's subset: CD45RA+ positively selected. The sequence came from a man aged 18 to 35 in good health. Some clones in this sample may be carry-over from other donors' samples. CDR3 region: CASTGTSGNNEQFF. The CDR3 bases are TGTGCCAGCACCGGGACTAGCGGGAACAATGAGCAGTTCTTC.